The sequence of this T cell receptor (beta chain) was determined in a study of shared clonotypes between healthy human individuals. All donors were healthy HIV-negative adults lacking recent acute infections or vaccinations. All the donors were Caucasian adults who lived in Nashville, Tennessee. Researchers partitioned CD4+ cells into CD45RA+ naive and CD45RA-negative memory subsets. This CDR3 spans 13 amino acids. With V trimmed by 6 bases and J by 8 bases, 9 bases remained unmatched. The germline V gene encodes CDR1 SGHRS and CDR2 YFSETQ. This clone has at least ten counts. Sorted subsets were amplified in replicate PCRs using around 220 ng DNA, about 30,000 T cell genomes. Here immunoSEQ multiplex PCR was the method, and the copy in TCRdb shows in-frame clones only, minus some. The sample lists 550,000 to 850,000 clones; about 74% were seen once.

The sequenced sample was memory CD4+ T cells sorted from blood. The subset is: CD45RA-negative fraction. The clonotype was recovered from a woman aged 25-40 years in good health. The V call is TRBV5-1, the J call TRBJ1-2, with 8 bases that match TRBD1. CDR3: CASKVGQDIGYTF. For the CDR3, the DNA is TGCGCCAGCAAAGTGGGACAGGACATAGGCTACACCTTC.